What follows are 26 T cell receptor beta chains derived from one specimen sequenced in a study of regulatory T cells in long-lasting Graves disease (dated by TCRdb to about 2021). The sample's time point, from its label and the paper: newly diagnosed GD, antithyroid drugs for less than 3 months. For both TCR sequencing and RNA sequencing, RNA was extracted from PBMCs using TRIzol. Receptors were amplified or captured by multiplex PCR. This sample was sequenced with an Illumina HiSeq 4000. CDR3 regions were amplified by Arm-PCR with iRepertoire HTBI primers to construct TCR beta libraries. TCRdb trimmed public reads at Q25 via fastp, called clones via MiXCR and kept in-frame beta chains. Entries that share a CDR3 protein sequence are merged under the most common genes and DNA. Across this sample there are approximately 540,000 distinct CDR3 sequences, with around 11% seen only once. The ten biggest clones cover over 7% of the sample.

These data were likewise used in another study, on T cells in Graves' hyperthyroidism and ophthalmopathy.

The sample here was peripheral blood mononuclear cells (PBMCs), taken at new diagnosis, from a patient treated with antithyroid drugs. The receptor set was obtained from a woman younger than 45 with Graves disease. Donor details come from another sample of the same person, matched by shared clones.

This clonotype was observed at least ten times. The chain is built from TRBV20-1 and TRBJ2-3; D is possibly TRBD2 (6 bases). CDR1 DFQATT and CDR2 SNEGSKA come from the germline V gene (reference sequence). The CDR3 sequence is 15 residues long. Trimming shortened V by 0 bases and J by 3 bases, and 13 bases separated the two germline ends. The CDR3 loop is CSARDPGDPTDTQYF. Here the CDR3 DNA reads TGCAGTGCTAGAGATCCGGGAGACCCAACAGATACGCAGTATTTT.

This clonotype was seen only a few times. This chain uses TRBV19 with TRBJ1-6; 8 bases are a match to TRBD1. The V gene end was trimmed by 7 bases and the J gene end by 7 bases; junction bases not matched to a gene: 3. The CDR3 consists of 13 residues. Germline V gives CDR1 LNHDA, CDR2 SQIVND (reference sequence). The CDR3 DNA sequence: TGTGCCAGTAACAGGGGGTTCAATTCACCCCTCCACTTT. The encoded protein is CASNRGFNSPLHF.

This clonotype has at least ten counts. The CDR3 region has the DNA TGCGCCAGCAGCCAAGCATTGAGACTAGTGAACACAGATACGCAGTATTTT. This sequence encodes CASSQALRLVNTDTQYF. The chain links TRBV4-3 to TRBJ2-3; TRBD2 might be the D (6 bases). This CDR3 is 17 amino acids long. The V end was cut by 1 base, the J end by 2 bases, with 16 bases between. The germline CDR1 and CDR2 sequences are LGHNA and YSLEER.

This clonotype was counted at least ten times. V is TRBV7-2 and J is TRBJ2-1; 9 bases align to TRBD1. CDR3 length: 15 amino acids. V was pared by 5 bases and J by 3 bases, with 5 bases of the junction left unmatched. Germline V gives CDR1 SGHTA, CDR2 FQGNSA. The CDR3 is CASSNGQGIYNEQFF. DNA of the CDR3: TGTGCCAGCAGCAATGGACAGGGGATCTACAATGAGCAGTTCTTC. The variable domain in full, with the rest retrieved from reference TRBV7-2 and TRBJ2-1, is GAGVSQSPSNKVTEKGKDVELRCDPISGHTALYWYRQSLGQGLEFLIYFQGNSAPDKSGLPSDRFSAERTGGSVSTLTIQRTQQEDSAVYLCASSNGQGIYNEQFFGPGTRLTVL.

This clonotype was found many times. The chain combines TRBV27 with TRBJ2-7, with 11 positions matching TRBD2. The CDR3 sequence is 15 residues long. Germline V gene data show CDR1 as MNHEY and CDR2 as SMNVEV (reference sequence). V shed 5 bases, J shed 4 bases, and the junction held 7 bases outside the gene matches. The CDR3 coding sequence is TGTGCCAGCAGTACGTCTAGCGGGAGGTGGTACGAGCAGTACTTC. Translation gives CASSTSSGRWYEQYF.

This clonotype was found many times. V is TRBV13 and J is TRBJ1-1; D remains unclear. With 2 bases removed from V and 0 bases from J, the gap between germline ends came to 7 bases. From germline, CDR1 is PRHDT and CDR2 FYEKMQ (reference sequence). The CDR3 is made up of 14 amino acids. In DNA form, the CDR3 reads TGTGCCAGCAGCTTACCCAGAGTGAACACTGAAGCTTTCTTT. This sequence encodes CASSLPRVNTEAFF.

In its sample, this clonotype was seen many times. V usage is TRBV7-3 and J usage is TRBJ2-5; 7 nucleotides align to TRBD2. Germline trimming cut 6 bases from V and 5 bases from J; bases unmatched to any gene: 12. Germline V gene sequence: CDR1 SGHTA, CDR2 FQGTGA. The CDR3 is 15 amino acids. CDR3 coding DNA: TGTGCCAGCAGACGAGGCGGCTGGGAGGGCGAGACCCAGTACTTC. Translating gives CASRRGGWEGETQYF.

The genes are TRBV7-3 and TRBJ1-4, with D possibly being TRBD1 (6 bases). CDR1 SGHTA and CDR2 FQGTGA come from the germline V gene. Trimming took off 0 bases at V and 6 bases at J, with 14 bases between the two ends. The CDR3 contains 16 residues. Here the CDR3 reads CASSLTPGGRDEKLFF. The CDR3 bases are TGTGCCAGCAGCTTAACCCCGGGGGGCAGGGATGAAAAACTGTTTTTT.

This clonotype was recorded many times. The chain combines TRBV7-2 with TRBJ2-7; tentative D call: TRBD1 (6 bases). Per germline, CDR1 SGHTA and CDR2 FQGNSA. V lost 5 bases and J 5 bases, leaving 19 bases between the germline ends. The CDR3 spans 15 residues. The CDR3 sequence is CASSAQGIPLDEQYF. The CDR3 DNA reads TGTGCCAGCAGCGCTCAGGGGATCCCCCTCGACGAGCAGTACTTC.

Worth noting for this clonotype: A read error may account for a junction end that differs from germline. This chain joins TRBV12-3 or TRBV12-4 and TRBJ2-7; D gene ambiguous. This CDR3 is 14 amino acids long. CDR3 bases: TGTGCCAGCAGTTTAGTTGATATAAACTACGGGCAGTACTTC. Translating it yields CASSLVDINYGQYF.

The table lists this clonotype with a few counts. This sequence joins TRBV5-4 and TRBJ2-1, with D perhaps assigned TRBD1 or TRBD2 (6 bases each). This CDR3 has 16 amino acids. Germline CDR1 SGHNT, CDR2 YYREEE (reference sequence). V was shortened by 3 bases and J by 2 bases, with 15 bases between the two germline ends. CDR3 coding DNA: TGTGCCAGCAGCTGGGGGGCTAGCAGCACCTACAATGAGCAGTTCTTC. It specifies CASSWGASSTYNEQFF.

This clonotype was recorded at least ten times. This chain uses TRBV19 with TRBJ1-1; TRBD1 might be the D (6 bases). Trimming left V 3 bases short and J 1 base short, with 15 bases between. The CDR3 has 16 amino acids. Germline CDR1 and CDR2: LNHDA and SQIVND (reference sequence). The CDR3 DNA is TGTGCCAGTAGTATGGGGGCGGGGAGCCCGAACACTGAAGCTTTCTTT. Protein sequence: CASSMGAGSPNTEAFF. Full variable domain (rest looked up from reference TRBV19 and TRBJ1-1): DGGITQSPKYLFRKEGQNVTLSCEQNLNHDAMYWYRQDPGQGLRLIYYSQIVNDFQKGDIAEGYSVSREKKESFPLTVTSAQKNPTAFYLCASSMGAGSPNTEAFFGQGTRLTVV.

This clonotype was seen ten or more times. The gene calls are TRBV6-2 or TRBV6-3 and TRBJ2-5; 7 nucleotides agree with TRBD2. Germline loops: CDR1 MNHEY, CDR2 SVGEGT. The CDR3 spans 15 residues. Trimming at V came to 8 bases and at J to 0 bases, leaving 9 bases not matched to a gene. DNA of the CDR3: TGTGCCAGCGCTCGCGGGGGTTGGTACCAAGAGACCCAGTACTTC. Protein sequence: CASARGGWYQETQYF.

In this sample, this clonotype turned up many times. This rearrangement joins TRBV28 to TRBJ1-1; tentatively, D is TRBD1 (5 bases). The CDR3 totals 15 residues. With 2 bases removed from V and 3 bases from J, the gap between germline ends came to 13 bases. In germline, CDR1 is MDHEN, CDR2 SYDVKM. In DNA, the CDR3 is TGTGCCAGCAGTTTAATCAGGGTTAGGGACACTGAAGCTTTCTTT. Translation gives CASSLIRVRDTEAFF.

This clonotype was seen repeatedly, ten times or more. This chain uses TRBV19 with TRBJ2-5; 8 bases are shared with TRBD2. The ends lost 7 bases at V and 1 base at J; junction bases unmatched: 8. This CDR3 region has 15 residues. CDR1 LNHDA and CDR2 SQIVND come from the germline V gene (reference sequence). The DNA of the CDR3 is TGTGCCAGTACCAGCCGGACTAGCAGCCAAGAGACCCAGTACTTC. Protein product: CASTSRTSSQETQYF.

At least ten counts were recorded for this clonotype. The chain combines TRBV12-3 or TRBV12-4 with TRBJ1-5; no clear D. V lost 6 bases and J 7 bases, leaving 10 bases between the germline ends. CDR3 size: 12 residues. CDR3 sequence (DNA): TGTGCCAGCAGCGGAGCAGTGCAGCCCCAGCATTTT. It encodes CASSGAVQPQHF.

The rearrangement joins TRBV30 to TRBJ2-7; 11 bases fit TRBD1. V was pared by 5 bases and J by 4 bases, with 10 bases of the junction left unmatched. CDR1 and CDR2 from the germline V gene are GTSNPN and SVGIG (reference sequence). The CDR3 has 15 residues. The CDR3: CAWSMGTGGGYEQYF. For the CDR3, the DNA is TGTGCCTGGTCCATGGGGACAGGGGGAGGGTACGAGCAGTACTTC.

The chain employs TRBV28 and TRBJ1-1; 7 bases map to TRBD1. The CDR3 runs to 15 residues. CDR1 and CDR2 from the germline V gene are MDHEN and SYDVKM. The junction had 6 bases not matched to a gene; V was cut back by 2 bases and J by 3 bases. The CDR3 sequence: CASSLHTGVDTEAFF. CDR3 DNA: TGTGCCAGCAGTTTACATACAGGGGTGGACACTGAAGCTTTCTTT.

Many counts were recorded for this clonotype. The chain uses TRBV12-3 or TRBV12-4 and TRBJ1-5, with D maybe TRBD1 (5 bases). Trimming left V 6 bases short and J 6 bases short, with 15 bases between. The CDR3 runs 14 residues. The chain's CDR3 is CASSPTRAGQPQHF. Written as DNA, the CDR3 is TGTGCCAGCAGCCCCACCAGGGCGGGTCAGCCCCAGCATTTT.

The chain combines TRBV20-1 with TRBJ2-7; D might be TRBD1 or TRBD2, each matching 5 bases. The germline CDR1 and CDR2 sequences are DFQATT and SNEGSKA (reference sequence). Trimming removed 3 bases at V and 0 bases at J, with 9 bases between. This CDR3 region has 13 residues. CDR3 residues: CSARSGTSYEQYF. The DNA for the CDR3 is TGCAGTGCTAGGAGTGGGACCTCCTACGAGCAGTACTTC.

This clonotype was counted ten times or more. The chain has TRBV28 and TRBJ2-5; 8 bases are shared with TRBD1. Trimming at V came to 5 bases and at J to 2 bases, leaving 7 bases not matched to a gene. There are 15 residues in the CDR3. Looked up from germline, CDR1 is MDHEN and CDR2 is SYDVKM. CDR3 region: CASSTRRDRQETQYF. In DNA form, the CDR3 reads TGTGCCAGCAGTACCCGGAGGGACAGGCAAGAGACCCAGTACTTC. Full variable domain (rest looked up from reference TRBV28 and TRBJ2-5): DVKVTQSSRYLVKRTGEKVFLECVQDMDHENMFWYRQDPGLGLRLIYFSYDVKMKEKGDIPEGYSVSREKKERFSLILESASTNQTSMYLCASSTRRDRQETQYFGPGTRLLVL.

This clonotype was counted ten times or more. V usage is TRBV15 and J usage is TRBJ2-1; the match to TRBD2 covers 10 bases. This CDR3 comprises 15 residues. Unmatched junction bases numbered 8, after V lost 5 bases and J lost 7 bases. Looked up from germline, CDR1 is LNHNV and CDR2 is YYDKDF (reference sequence). CDR3: CATSPRLAGENEQFF. The DNA of the CDR3 is TGTGCCACCAGCCCCCGGCTAGCGGGAGAAAATGAGCAGTTCTTC.

This chain uses TRBV29-1 with TRBJ2-3, with TRBD1 as a possible D gene (5 bases). The length of the CDR3 is 12 residues. V was trimmed by 4 bases and J by 2 bases, leaving 7 bases between them. Germline assignment: CDR1 SQVTM and CDR2 ANQGSEA. The CDR3 spells CSVVRATDTQYF. The CDR3 region has the DNA TGCAGCGTTGTCAGGGCCACAGATACGCAGTATTTT.

This clonotype occurred many times. The chain couples TRBV6-2 or TRBV6-3 to TRBJ2-7, with 12 nucleotides matching TRBD1. CDR1 is MNHEY and CDR2 is SVGEGT in the germline V gene. The ends lost 6 bases at V and 3 bases at J; junction bases unmatched: 15. This CDR3 spans 18 amino acids. CDR3 sequence: CASRRQLGTGGSSYEQYF. CDR3 nucleotide sequence: TGTGCCAGCAGAAGACAACTCGGGACAGGGGGCTCAAGCTACGAGCAGTACTTC.

This clonotype was counted ten times or more. The chain uses TRBV10-3 and TRBJ2-3, with 9 positions matching TRBD1. The V gene end was trimmed by 7 bases and the J gene end by 4 bases; junction bases not matched to a gene: 9. The CDR3 totals 15 residues. Germline V lookup: CDR1 ENHRY, CDR2 SYGVKD. This CDR3 is CAINSGQGIADTQYF. As DNA, the CDR3 is TGTGCCATCAACAGTGGACAGGGGATCGCAGATACGCAGTATTTT.

This clonotype was found many times. V is TRBV29-1 and J is TRBJ1-1; a weak D match, TRBD1 (5 bases). V lost 6 bases and J 8 bases, leaving 22 bases between the germline ends. Germline assignment: CDR1 SQVTM and CDR2 ANQGSEA. CDR3 size: 14 residues. The DNA of the CDR3 is TGCAGCGTGGTTAACCGACCGGACATATCGGAAGCTTTCTTT. This gives the protein CSVVNRPDISEAFF.